Listed below are T cell receptor beta chains from one sample, sequenced in a study of blood T cells in healthy people across ages. TCRdb independently ran MiXCR on the 5' RACE reads; one entry per CDR3 protein. The sample records some 800,000 distinct CDR3 sequences, 44% being singletons. The sample consisted of blood. The receptors were sampled from a man in his 60s in good health. The CDR3 runs from the conserved cysteine through the conserved F or W. The D gene is left open where the match is weak. The listing skips clone size in some rows; elsewhere it reads once, few, many or a size class.

>TRBD1|TRBJ2-7|once|TRBV20-1
TGCAGTGGCAGACAGGGCAGCCTCTACGAGCAGTACTTC
CSGRQGSLYEQYF
>.|TRBJ2-5|.|TRBV7-2
TGTGCCAGCAGCTTAGGCCCGACAGAAAAAGAGACCCAGTACTTC
CASSLGPTEKETQYF
>TRBD2|TRBJ2-3|.|TRBV6-5
TGTGCCAGCCTGCCTAGCGGGGGAGGGGGTACGCAGTATTTT
CASLPSGGGGTQYF
>TRBD1|TRBJ1-2|.|TRBV6-6
TGTGCCAGCAGTTTGGGGACAGGGGCTGGCTACACCTTC
CASSLGTGAGYTF
>TRBD1|TRBJ2-7|many|TRBV5-4
TGTGCCAGCAGCTTGGATCCAGGGGGCGTTGAGCAGTACTTC
CASSLDPGGVEQYF
>TRBD2|TRBJ2-5|few|TRBV20-1
TGCAGTGCTAGCCCTCAGGGAGTAGCGGGGTGGGCGACTCAAGAGACCCAGTACTTC
CSASPQGVAGWATQETQYF
>TRBD2|TRBJ2-1|.|TRBV6-1
TGTGCCAGCAGTGATAGCGGGGGGCGACACAATGAGCAGTTCTTC
CASSDSGGRHNEQFF
>.|TRBJ2-5|few|TRBV10-3
TGTGCCATCAGTGATTTGGGCAGCCAAGAGACCCAGTACTTC
CAISDLGSQETQYF
>.|TRBJ2-1|.|TRBV15
TGTGCCACCAGCAGAGATTCGGGCAATGAGCAGTTCTTC
CATSRDSGNEQFF
>TRBD2|TRBJ2-1|few|TRBV12-3/TRBV12-4
TGTGCCAGCAGTCTCACTAGCGGGGGAAGTGTCAGGCAGTTCTTC
CASSLTSGGSVRQFF
>.|TRBJ2-1|.|TRBV6-6
TGTGCCAGCAGTTACTCGAGGTTAGGGGGAGTTGTCGATGAGCAGTTCTTC
CASSYSRLGGVVDEQFF
>.|TRBJ2-6|few|TRBV7-3
TGTGCCAGCAAAGAGACCGTCGGGGCCAACGTCCTGACTTTC
CASKETVGANVLTF
>.|TRBJ2-3|.|TRBV15
TGTGCCACCAGCAGAGATCCGGGGGTGTACACAGATACGCAGTATTTT
CATSRDPGVYTDTQYF
>TRBD2|TRBJ2-1|few|TRBV2
TGTGCCAGCACCCTTGTTAAGACTAGCGGCCACAATGAGCAGTTCTTC
CASTLVKTSGHNEQFF
>.|TRBJ2-5|.|TRBV4-3
TGCGCCAGCAGCCAAGAAGGGGGGAGCAGGGAAGATGGGACCCAGTACTTC
CASSQEGGSREDGTQYF
>TRBD2|TRBJ2-1|few|TRBV3-1
TGTGCCAGCAGCCCGACTAGCGGGGGGGCAGGTTACAATGAGCAGTTCTTC
CASSPTSGGAGYNEQFF
>TRBD1|TRBJ1-1|few|TRBV6-5
TGTGCCAGCAGTCAGGGGACAGACACTGAAGCTTTCTTT
CASSQGTDTEAFF
>TRBD1|TRBJ2-7|.|TRBV6-6
TGTGCCAGCAGTTCCAGCGACAGGGTCCCAACCTACGAGCAGTACTTC
CASSSSDRVPTYEQYF
>TRBD1|TRBJ2-7|.|TRBV5-1
TGCGCCAGCAGCAAGGACAGGGGTGGCTACGAGCAGTACTTC
CASSKDRGGYEQYF
>TRBD1|TRBJ2-1|.|TRBV4-1
TGCGCCAGCAGCCATGACGTAAGGGGGCCAAATGAGCAGTTCTTC
CASSHDVRGPNEQFF
>TRBD2|TRBJ2-3|.|TRBV4-3
TGCGCCAGCAGCCAAGGAATGGGACTAGCGGGGGGAACAGATACGCAGTATTTT
CASSQGMGLAGGTDTQYF
>.|TRBJ2-5|.|TRBV7-2
TGTGCCAGCAGCTTCGGGGGAGTTGGGTTGCAAGAGACCCAGTACTTC
CASSFGGVGLQETQYF
>.|TRBJ2-5|.|TRBV20-1
TGCAGTGCTACCCAATCGGCGGGGGAGACCCAGTACTTC
CSATQSAGETQYF
>TRBD2|TRBJ2-1|.|TRBV4-2
TGTGTCAGCAGCCAAGAGGCTGCCGGGACTAGCGGGGGAGAGACCCAGTTCTTC
CVSSQEAAGTSGGETQFF
>.|TRBJ1-1|.|TRBV12-5
TGTGCTAGTGGTTTGGTAAGTTCCGGGGTCACTGAAGCTTTCTTT
CASGLVSSGVTEAFF
>.|TRBJ2-7|few|TRBV27
TGTGCCAGCAGCCGGGTGGACAGAGCCTACGAGCAGTACTTC
CASSRVDRAYEQYF
>.|TRBJ2-7|.|TRBV7-8
TGTGCCAGCAGCCCGAATCCCAATGAGCAGTACTTC
CASSPNPNEQYF
>.|TRBJ2-7|.|TRBV3-1
TGTGCCAGCAGTCGCCGGGGTCGCGACGAGCAGTACTTC
CASSRRGRDEQYF
>.|TRBJ2-5|.|TRBV20-1
TGCAGTGCCGTTTCTACGGCGAGGGAGACCCAGTACTTC
CSAVSTARETQYF
>.|TRBJ1-1|.|TRBV30
TGTGCCTGGAGCCAGACGAACACTGAAGCTTTCTTT
CAWSQTNTEAFF
>.|TRBJ2-1|.|TRBV27
TGTGCCAGCAGTTTCCGGGGGATGACGAATGAGCAGTTCTTC
CASSFRGMTNEQFF
>.|TRBJ2-7|few|TRBV5-1
TGCGCCAGCAGCTTGGAACCCATGGCCGTGACCTACGAGCAGTACTTC
CASSLEPMAVTYEQYF
>TRBD2|TRBJ2-5|.|TRBV15
TGTGCCACCAGCAGAGATAACATCGCGGGGGTCATCCGAGGCACCCAGTACTTC
CATSRDNIAGVIRGTQYF
>TRBD2|TRBJ2-1|.|TRBV7-2
TGTGCCAGCAACCCCGGGACTAGCGGGGACAATGAGCAGTTCTTC
CASNPGTSGDNEQFF
>.|TRBJ2-3|.|TRBV5-1
TGCGCCAGCGGCCGCCAGGGAGATACGCAGTATTTT
CASGRQGDTQYF
>TRBD2|TRBJ2-5|.|TRBV6-6
TGTGCCAGCAGGAGCTTCTACGGGACTAGCGGGGAGAATGAGCAGTACTTC
CASRSFYGTSGENEQYF
>TRBD2|TRBJ2-1|.|TRBV3-1
TGTGCCAGCAGCCAAGGAGCGGGGCACAATGAGCAGTTCTTC
CASSQGAGHNEQFF
>TRBD2|TRBJ2-2|.|TRBV20-1
TGCAGTGCTCCCGGGACTAGCGGGGCTCACACCGGGGAGCTGTTTTTT
CSAPGTSGAHTGELFF
>TRBD2|TRBJ2-7|few|TRBV11-2
TGTGCCAGCAGCTCTAGCGGGGGGGTGATATCCTACGAGCAGTACTTC
CASSSSGGVISYEQYF
>TRBD1|TRBJ2-3|.|TRBV27
TGTGCCAGCAGTCCCCTCGGACAGGGTTCAACAGATACGCAGTATTTT
CASSPLGQGSTDTQYF
>.|TRBJ2-7|few|TRBV7-2
TGTGCCAGCAGCTTGACAGGTTTCTCCTACGAGCAGTACTTC
CASSLTGFSYEQYF
>TRBD2|TRBJ2-3|.|TRBV3-1
TGTGCCAGCAGCCTGGCCGGGACTATTGAGAATACGCAGTATTTT
CASSLAGTIENTQYF
>.|TRBJ1-1|.|TRBV18
TGTGCCAGCTCACCCTGGCAGGGCCATACTGAAGCTTTCTTT
CASSPWQGHTEAFF